The present TCR beta chain was sequenced within a study of PD-1 blockade in classical Hodgkin lymphoma. Each patient relapsed following autologous stem cell transplantation, and prior brentuximab vedotin exposure differed. Repertoires were generated with immunoSEQ multiplex PCR, while TCRdb's copy carries only in-frame clones and drops some. The table has 15,000 or so clones, roughly 69% seen once. Trimming took 4 bases from V and 4 from J, leaving 16 bases between them. CDR3 length: 15 residues. Germline values: CDR1 SGHTA, CDR2 FQGNSA. This TCR derives from a human donor with classical Hodgkin lymphoma. This chain joins TRBV7-2 and TRBJ1-1; D possibly corresponds to TRBD1 (6 bases). The sample was peripheral blood mononuclear cells (PBMCs), taken at baseline. The CDR3 DNA reads TGTGCCAGCAGCTCCATGAGGGGGAAGGGCACTGAAGCTTTCTTT. It codes for CASSSMRGKGTEAFF.